The T cell receptor beta chain described here comes from a study of blood T cell repertoires in COVID-19. As for the study in general: In each case, the material was cDNA or gDNA derived from T cells, B-cell-depleted T cells, or PBMCs.

V lost 4 bases, J lost 1 base, and 8 bases stayed unmatched. CDR3 length equals 17 residues. The V gene's germline CDR1 is MNHEY and CDR2 SVGEGT. Patients in Seattle were enrolled during active infection, then followed longitudinally. As originally analysed: Reference gene primer amplification gave estimated nucleated cell counts. Here immunoSEQ multiplex PCR was the method, and the copy in TCRdb shows in-frame clones only, minus some. V, J and clone size are taken as reported in that table, and D and trimming were inferred from the DNA itself. The sample carries more than 200,000 clones, 80% to 90% recorded once. This clone is a singleton in its sample.

The sequence was obtained from a man in his forties or fifties with COVID-19, enrolled during active disease. The gene calls are TRBV6-2 or TRBV6-3 and TRBJ1-1; TRBD1 matches at 11 bases. The sample comprised peripheral blood. The CDR3 loop is CASSSRTGGNSNTEAFF. CDR3 coding DNA: TGTGCCAGCAGTTCGAGGACAGGGGGCAATTCGAACACTGAAGCTTTCTTT.